A selection of T cell receptor beta chains follows, all from one sample in a study of Ad26.COV2.S vaccination and SARS-CoV-2 variants. The assay was immunoSEQ multiplex PCR, and TCRdb's table has in-frame clones only and misses some. Of 300,000 to 450,000 clones in the sample, 70% to 90% were seen once. The starting material was peripheral blood, obtained in a trial of Ad26.COV2.S vaccine versus placebo. Receptor source: a person between 18 and 65 years old who received the Ad26.COV2.S COVID-19 vaccine or a placebo. Each CDR3 is given with its conserved first and last residue. The D gene is left open where the match is weak. Size tells how often a clone was seen (once, few, many) or the class of an expanded clone, and some rows leave it out.

cdr3_aa	cdr3_nt	j_call	d_call	clone_size	v_call
CASSLKQDGTGELFF	TGTGCCAGCAGCCTAAAACAGGACGGCACCGGGGAGCTGTTTTTT	TRBJ2-2	.	.	TRBV14
CATSRDPRTGLNSPLHF	TGTGCCACCAGCAGAGATCCTCGGACAGGCTTAAATTCACCCCTCCACTTT	TRBJ1-6	TRBD1	.	TRBV15
CASRTGGGYGYTF	TGTGCCAGCAGAACTGGGGGGGGCTATGGCTACACCTTC	TRBJ1-2	.	.	TRBV7-9
CSVAPQTGANVLTF	TGCAGCGTTGCCCCCCAAACAGGGGCCAACGTCCTGACTTTC	TRBJ2-6	.	once	TRBV29-1
CAISESKGGVTEAFF	TGTGCCATCAGTGAGTCCAAAGGGGGAGTGACTGAAGCTTTCTTT	TRBJ1-1	.	.	TRBV10-3
CASSDWPMNTEAFF	TGTGCCAGCAGCGATTGGCCCATGAACACTGAAGCTTTCTTT	TRBJ1-1	.	few	TRBV9
CASSPGGGERDTQYF	TGTGCCAGCTCACCAGGCGGCGGGGAGCGAGATACGCAGTATTTT	TRBJ2-3	.	once	TRBV18
CASSVEPQGGELFF	TGTGCCAGCAGTGTGGAGCCACAGGGTGGGGAGCTGTTTTTT	TRBJ2-2	.	.	TRBV6-4
CASSFRKTSGGGTGELFF	TGTGCCAGCAGCTTCCGAAAGACAAGCGGGGGAGGTACCGGGGAGCTGTTTTTT	TRBJ2-2	TRBD2	.	TRBV5-6
CASSPGSRGSSNQPQHF	TGTGCCAGCAGTCCGGGTAGCAGGGGATCTTCCAATCAGCCCCAGCATTTT	TRBJ1-5	.	few	TRBV6-6
CASSSGLAGADTQYF	TGTGCCAGCAGCTCGGGACTAGCGGGGGCGGATACGCAGTATTTT	TRBJ2-3	TRBD2	.	TRBV7-6
CASSYLPGLVREQYF	TGTGCCAGCAGTTATCTACCGGGACTAGTCCGCGAGCAGTACTTC	TRBJ2-7	TRBD2	.	TRBV6-5
CASSSSGGSYNEQFF	TGCGCCAGCAGCTCATCGGGAGGGTCCTACAATGAGCAGTTCTTC	TRBJ2-1	TRBD2	once	TRBV5-1
CADPIINPGSKSYNEQFF	TGTGCCGACCCGATTATAAACCCAGGTTCGAAATCCTACAATGAGCAGTTCTTC	TRBJ2-1	.	.	TRBV11-3
CASSSEDSAAGYTF	TGCGCCAGCAGCTCTGAGGACAGTGCAGCTGGCTACACCTTC	TRBJ1-2	.	.	TRBV5-1
CASSGQGDEQYF	TGTGCCAGCAGTGGACAGGGGGACGAGCAGTACTTC	TRBJ2-7	TRBD1	few	TRBV2
CASSPFTGELFF	TGTGCCAGCAGCCCTTTTACCGGGGAGCTGTTTTTT	TRBJ2-2	.	.	TRBV11-3
CASSLGGQSYEQYF	TGTGCCAGCAGCCTAGGGGGGCAATCCTACGAGCAGTACTTC	TRBJ2-7	.	.	TRBV11-2
CASSSQVYNSPLHF	TGTGCCAGCAGCTCACAGGTATATAATTCACCCCTCCACTTT	TRBJ1-6	.	.	TRBV9
CASSYKTGTNEKLFF	TGTGCCAGCAGCTATAAGACAGGAACTAATGAAAAACTGTTTTTT	TRBJ1-4	.	.	TRBV2
CASSSGDVNTGELFF	TGTGCCAGCAGTTCAGGGGATGTGAACACCGGGGAGCTGTTTTTT	TRBJ2-2	.	.	TRBV6-4
CASNSTGGDSPLHF	TGTGCCAGTAATTCGACAGGGGGCGATTCACCCCTCCACTTT	TRBJ1-6	.	few	TRBV12-1
CASSLSSGRAYNEQFF	TGTGCCAGCAGTTTGTCGAGCGGGAGGGCCTACAATGAGCAGTTCTTC	TRBJ2-1	TRBD2	.	TRBV27
CASSLTGGRSTDTQYF	TGTGCCAGCAGCTTAACCGGAGGGAGGAGCACAGATACGCAGTATTTT	TRBJ2-3	.	.	TRBV11-3
CSVGRGRLYEQYF	TGCAGCGTGGGCAGGGGACGCCTCTACGAGCAGTACTTC	TRBJ2-7	.	.	TRBV29-1
CASSPSSGANVLTF	TGTGCCAGCAGCCCCTCCTCTGGGGCCAACGTCCTGACTTTC	TRBJ2-6	.	.	TRBV7-8
CASSLVYSGGTEAFF	TGTGCCAGCAGCTTGGTTTACAGCGGGGGAACTGAAGCTTTCTTT	TRBJ1-1	.	.	TRBV7-2
CASSIEGSGYNEQFF	TGTGCCAGTAGTATAGAGGGTTCAGGCTACAATGAGCAGTTCTTC	TRBJ2-1	.	once	TRBV19
CASSLGGYEQYF	TGTGCCAGCAGCTTGGGTGGCTACGAGCAGTACTTC	TRBJ2-7	.	.	TRBV5-6
CASSLALDTEAFF	TGTGCCAGCAGCTTAGCTCTCGACACTGAAGCTTTCTTT	TRBJ1-1	.	once	TRBV7-8
CASSYLGISNTEAFF	TGTGCCAGCAGTTACTTAGGCATTTCGAACACTGAAGCTTTCTTT	TRBJ1-1	.	.	TRBV6-5
CASSLQGETEAFF	TGCGCCAGCAGCTTGCAAGGGGAGACTGAAGCTTTCTTT	TRBJ1-1	.	.	TRBV5-1
CASRRTGVKETQYF	TGTGCCAGCAGGAGGACAGGGGTTAAGGAGACCCAGTACTTC	TRBJ2-5	TRBD1	.	TRBV2
CASSLEKNIQYF	TGTGCCAGCAGTTTAGAAAAAAACATTCAGTACTTC	TRBJ2-4	.	.	TRBV28
CASSDRAAGGELFF	TGTGCCAGCAGTGACAGGGCGGCCGGCGGGGAGCTGTTTTTT	TRBJ2-2	.	.	TRBV6-4
CASSLGGLGNEQFF	TGTGCCAGCAGTTTAGGCGGTTTGGGTAATGAGCAGTTCTTC	TRBJ2-1	.	.	TRBV27
CASSVATRGPNYGYTF	TGTGCCAGCAGCGTAGCTACGAGGGGGCCTAACTATGGCTACACCTTC	TRBJ1-2	TRBD1	once	TRBV9
CASSVGLGGTDTQYF	TGTGCCAGCAGCGTCGGCCTGGGGGGCACAGATACGCAGTATTTT	TRBJ2-3	.	.	TRBV9
CASSQDIPPDTQYF	TGTGCCAGCAGCCAAGATATTCCTCCCGATACGCAGTATTTT	TRBJ2-3	.	once	TRBV14
CASSLGEKGGRETQYF	TGTGCCAGCAGCTTAGGGGAGAAAGGGGGAAGAGAGACCCAGTACTTC	TRBJ2-5	.	once	TRBV7-9
CASSQELGGSRSPLHF	TGTGCCAGCAGCCAAGAACTGGGGGGCTCGCGGTCACCCCTCCACTTT	TRBJ1-6	.	.	TRBV3-1/TRBV3-2
CASSRGSFGTASYEQYF	TGCGCCAGCAGCCGAGGATCATTTGGGACCGCATCCTACGAGCAGTACTTC	TRBJ2-7	.	.	TRBV4-1
CASSPGVNEQFF	TGTGCCAGCTCACCAGGCGTGAATGAGCAGTTCTTC	TRBJ2-1	.	few	TRBV18
CASSTSGGAQTQYF	TGTGCCAGCAGCACTAGCGGGGGGGCGCAGACCCAGTACTTC	TRBJ2-5	TRBD2	.	TRBV2
CASRLAGHNEQFF	TGTGCCAGTAGACTAGCGGGGCACAATGAGCAGTTCTTC	TRBJ2-1	TRBD2	.	TRBV19
CASRFGGGGPPETQYF	TGTGCCAGCCGCTTCGGGGGAGGGGGGCCCCCGGAGACCCAGTACTTC	TRBJ2-5	.	.	TRBV9
CASSKGQGRAYEQYF	TGTGCCAGTAGTAAGGGACAGGGTAGAGCCTACGAGCAGTACTTC	TRBJ2-7	TRBD1	.	TRBV19
CASSRTSGHLYEQYF	TGCGCCAGCAGCCGAACTAGCGGGCATTTATACGAGCAGTACTTC	TRBJ2-7	TRBD2	few	TRBV4-1
CASRESVGTGQETQYF	TGTGCCAGCAGAGAATCCGTCGGGACAGGTCAAGAGACCCAGTACTTC	TRBJ2-5	TRBD1	.	TRBV6-6
CAIRPGGQDEQYF	TGTGCCATCCGGCCAGGGGGTCAGGACGAGCAGTACTTC	TRBJ2-7	TRBD1	.	TRBV10-3
CASSPAPPNTGELFF	TGTGCCAGCTCACCGGCCCCACCGAACACCGGGGAGCTGTTTTTT	TRBJ2-2	.	.	TRBV18
CASTQGYEQYF	TGTGCCAGCACACAGGGCTACGAGCAGTACTTC	TRBJ2-7	.	.	TRBV6-6
CASSLLVAGGMDSPLHF	TGTGCCAGCAGCTTGTTGGTGGCAGGGGGCATGGATTCACCCCTCCACTTT	TRBJ1-6	TRBD1	.	TRBV5-4
CARSPRGLSSYEQYF	TGTGCCAGGAGCCCGCGCGGGCTGAGCTCCTACGAGCAGTACTTC	TRBJ2-7	.	.	TRBV3-1/TRBV3-2
CAWSAAGGGERETQYF	TGTGCCTGGAGTGCAGCGGGGGGCGGAGAAAGGGAGACCCAGTACTTC	TRBJ2-5	TRBD2	.	TRBV30
CASSVAQGRNEQYF	TGTGCCAGCAGCGTAGCCCAGGGGAGGAACGAGCAGTACTTC	TRBJ2-7	.	.	TRBV5-5
CAWSVPPPAYGYTF	TGTGCCTGGAGTGTACCCCCCCCTGCATATGGCTACACCTTC	TRBJ1-2	.	.	TRBV30
CASNLDGTRQPQHF	TGTGCCAGTAACCTAGACGGAACTCGGCAGCCCCAGCATTTT	TRBJ1-5	.	.	TRBV9
CASSLAGRGTDTQYF	TGTGCCAGCAGCTTAGCAGGAAGGGGCACAGATACGCAGTATTTT	TRBJ2-3	.	.	TRBV11-2